This T cell receptor (beta chain) was recorded in a study of T cell responses to AZD1222 COVID-19 vaccine (dated by TCRdb to the early 2020s). Looking at the study overall: AZD1222 recipients given second doses at about 4 weeks or at about 12 weeks were pooled, since spike-specific TCR depth and breadth were not found to differ between the two schedules. A total of roughly 240 trial participants underwent TCR sequencing, of whom 207 received two doses of AZD1222 and about 26 received two doses of the MenACWY control vaccine. Trial participants were enrolled by age into 18-55, 56-69 and 70-plus year subgroups, with roughly 160, 29 and 62 TCR-sequenced participants respectively. Overall study results and their limits: Epitopes outside the regions mutated in the B.1.351 and B.1.1.7 variants were reportedly recognized by nearly half of the unique spike-specific TCRs. Participants were mostly white British and included more females than males, and it was suggested by the authors that clonal diversity may have been underestimated. After two AZD1222 doses, spike-specific TCR breadth and depth were significantly higher than at day 0 and than in MenACWY recipients. Vaccine-associated CD4 TCRs spanned the whole spike protein, with dominant responses in regions 160-218 and 743-854. Conclusions about previously exposed vaccinees are limited because only six or seven AZD1222 recipients were SARS-CoV-2 seropositive at baseline. The 56-69-year group was small, and its depth increase did not reach significance, likely because of low power. Because no day 14 peak-response samples were available, the repertoires could be characterized only after the peak T cell response.

V has 4 bases trimmed and J has 3 bases trimmed; junction bases matching no gene number 8. The CDR3 sequence holds 17 residues, the cysteine and phenylalanine included. The sequence is cut down to CDR3 DNA, 51 bases in frame from base 1. Sequences SGDLS (CDR1) and YYNGEE (CDR2) are obtained from the germline V gene. The CDR3 regions of human TCRbeta chains were analyzed by immunosequencing. Regarding the original processing steps: TCRs in the repertoires were matched against a reference library of SARS-CoV-2-specific TCRs that had been generated with the MIRA antigen-specificity platform. Breadth meant the fraction of unique TCRs that were SARS-CoV-2-associated, whereas depth meant the fraction of total T cells that were SARS-CoV-2-associated. Using the MIRA data, every spike-specific TCR was mapped to the spike region that the TCR reacted to and assigned to either a CD4 or a CD8 class. Log10-transformed breadth and depth values were compared by one-way ANOVA with Sidak's multiple comparisons tests. TCRdb re-hosts the immuneACCESS table, in-frame sequences only. Its copies lack some clones; in the studies checked, an unresolved V gene accounts for under half of them, and the cause for the rest is not known. That table gives V, J and clone size, and the DNA gave D and trimming. Within this sample are over 100,000 clones, with roughly nine tenths of them counted one time only. Jointly, the top ten make up 1.5% to 2% of the sample.

The time point tag for this specimen amounts to: baseline before first vaccination. Samples from vaccinated people were obtained from the UK trials COV001 and COV002, which included a single-blind randomized controlled phase 2/3 trial of AZD1222 (ChAdOx1 nCoV-19) in healthy adults. Trial participant PBMC samples were collected at day 0 and day 28 after the second dose for TCRbeta chain sequencing. In the case of this clone: What this receptor recognizes is not known. No much larger clone is present one base from it, and per-base qualities are unavailable.

The sequence was obtained from an adult in good health. The material was peripheral blood, obtained on day 0 of AZD1222 vaccination. Here the chain combines TRBV9 and TRBJ2-3; TRBD2 aligns with 13 central bases. CDR3 protein: CASSSHAGLAGTDTQYF. Read as DNA, the sequence is TGTGCCAGCAGCTCCCATGCGGGACTAGCGGGGACAGATACGCAGTATTTT.